The source of this TCR beta chain is a study of PD-1 blockade in classical Hodgkin lymphoma. Concerning this clone itself: The target antigen is unknown.

Stated time point: cycle 4 day 1 (C4D1), after about 6 weeks of nivolumab. With no exception, relapse followed autologous stem cell transplantation in all patients, and brentuximab vedotin exposure varied. Study-level findings and limits: Some patients began nivolumab under 1 year after ASCT. These patients were excluded from later analyses.

Produced via immunoSEQ multiplex PCR; TCRdb's table is partial and in-frame only. Of 27,000 or so clones listed, 55% to 85% are singletons. The V gene end was trimmed by 6 bases and the J gene end by 8 bases; junction bases not matched to a gene: 6. The germline CDR1 and CDR2 sequences are MNHNS and SASEGT. The CDR3 runs to 12 residues. Here the sequenced sample was peripheral blood mononuclear cells (PBMCs), taken before the fourth cycle of nivolumab. This TCR came from a human donor with classical Hodgkin lymphoma. The chain is built from TRBV6-1 and TRBJ1-2; TRBD1 aligns across 7 bases. The CDR3 nucleotides are TGTGCCAGCAGGGCAGGGGGTGGGGGCTACACCTTC. This gives the protein CASRAGGGGYTF.